The 2 T cell receptor beta chains listed next were all sequenced from one sample in a study of T cell responses to AZD1222 COVID-19 vaccine. The repertoire was sequenced with immunoSEQ multiplex PCR; TCRdb's copy has only in-frame clones and lacks some. Of about 85,000 clones in the sample, approximately 86% were seen once. Sequencing used peripheral blood, obtained on day 0 of MenACWY control vaccination. The receptor set was obtained from an adult in good health.

The chain joins TRBV5-1 to TRBJ2-7; D is unresolved. This CDR3 has 18 residues. Trimming stripped 0 bases from V and 0 bases from J, with 19 bases between. The germline V gene encodes CDR1 SGHRS and CDR2 YFSETQ. This chain's CDR3 is CASSLVPASGYSSYEQYF. The DNA of the CDR3 is TGCGCCAGCAGCTTGGTCCCCGCGTCGGGTTACAGCTCCTACGAGCAGTACTTC. Full variable domain (missing parts from reference TRBV5-1 and TRBJ2-7): KAGVTQTPRYLIKTRGQQVTLSCSPISGHRSVSWYQQTPGQGLQFLFEYFSETQRNKGNFPGRFSGRQFSNSRSEMNVSTLELGDSALYLCASSLVPASGYSSYEQYFGPGTRLTVT.

V is TRBV18 and J is TRBJ1-1, with a tentative D call TRBD1 (5 bases). The V end was cut by 0 bases, the J end by 5 bases, with 10 bases between. Germline V gives CDR1 KGHSH, CDR2 LQKENI. The CDR3 has 14 residues. The CDR3 DNA reads as TGTGCCAGCTCACCACCGGCTCAGGGAACTGAAGCTTTCTTT. It encodes CASSPPAQGTEAFF.